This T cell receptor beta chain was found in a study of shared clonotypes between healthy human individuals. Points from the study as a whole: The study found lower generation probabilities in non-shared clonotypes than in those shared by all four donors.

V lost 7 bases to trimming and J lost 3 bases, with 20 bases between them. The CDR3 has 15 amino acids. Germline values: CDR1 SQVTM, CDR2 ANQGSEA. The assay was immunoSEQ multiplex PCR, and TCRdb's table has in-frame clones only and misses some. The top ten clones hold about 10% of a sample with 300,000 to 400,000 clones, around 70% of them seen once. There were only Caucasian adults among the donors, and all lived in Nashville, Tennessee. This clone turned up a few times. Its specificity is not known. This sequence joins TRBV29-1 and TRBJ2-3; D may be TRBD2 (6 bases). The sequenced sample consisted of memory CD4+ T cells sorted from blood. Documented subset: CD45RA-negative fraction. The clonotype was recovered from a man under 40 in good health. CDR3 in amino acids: CSAPGTGGVTDTQYF. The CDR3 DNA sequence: TGCAGCGCCCCGGGGACCGGGGGAGTGACAGATACGCAGTATTTT.